This entry lists 4 T cell receptor beta chains sequenced from one sample in a study of cytomegalovirus exposure and HLA in healthy donors. Vbeta (60) and Jbeta (13) primers were used in the PCR. Assay: immunoSEQ multiplex PCR; the TCRdb copy retains only in-frame clones and omits some. The sample lists around 62,000 clones, around 74% occurring once. Sequencing used PBMCs. Source of these receptors: a male donor in good health and CMV-seropositive.

This clone was picked up one time. V and J are TRBV28 and TRBJ1-5; D is uncertain. Germline assignment: CDR1 MDHEN and CDR2 SYDVKM. The V and J ends lost 2 bases and 2 bases respectively, with 10 bases between them. The CDR3 is 15 amino acids. The CDR3 region is CASSLRGLGNQPQHF. The DNA for the CDR3 is TGTGCCAGCAGTTTACGAGGGTTGGGCAATCAGCCCCAGCATTTT.

This clone showed up just once. The rearrangement uses TRBV19 and TRBJ2-1; a possible D gene is TRBD2 (6 bases). CDR1 and CDR2 (germline): LNHDA, SQIVND (reference sequence). V was shortened by 6 bases and J by 4 bases, with 16 bases between the two germline ends. The CDR3 runs 15 residues. CDR3 in DNA: TGTGCCAGTAGCCCAGGGTGGGGGGAATACAATGAGCAGTTCTTC. Translated, it gives CASSPGWGEYNEQFF.

This chain joins TRBV28 and TRBJ2-7; TRBD1 agrees at 7 bases. V trimming: 5 bases; J trimming: 3 bases; junction bases outside the gene matches: 7. The CDR3 covers 14 residues. CDR1 MDHEN and CDR2 SYDVKM come from the germline V gene. CDR3 in amino acids: CASSQTGVLYEQYF. The CDR3 DNA sequence: TGTGCCAGCAGTCAAACAGGGGTCCTCTACGAGCAGTACTTC. Supplemented by reference TRBV28 and TRBJ2-7, the full variable domain reads DVKVTQSSRYLVKRTGEKVFLECVQDMDHENMFWYRQDPGLGLRLIYFSYDVKMKEKGDIPEGYSVSREKKERFSLILESASTNQTSMYLCASSQTGVLYEQYFGPGTRLTVT.

V gene TRBV5-3 combines with J gene TRBJ1-5; D might be TRBD1 (6 bases). TRBV5-3 is placed among ORFs of uncertain function. This CDR3 is 15 amino acids long. Trimming removed 4 bases from V and 7 bases from J, with 18 bases in between. CDR3 residues: CARSPGPRGGQPQHF. CDR3 nucleotides: TGTGCCAGAAGCCCTGGTCCCAGGGGCGGGCAGCCCCAGCATTTT.